This TCR beta chain derives from a study of cytomegalovirus exposure and HLA in healthy donors. Findings and caveats of the study: In an earlier analysis, about 87% or about 30%: the productive usage of most TCR beta V segments. An apparent linkage of common viral pathogens to several of the most significant clusters emerged in a later analysis.

Germline assignment: CDR1 MNHEY and CDR2 SMNVEV (reference sequence). This CDR3 contains 16 residues. V lost 6 bases and J lost 2; bases outside the gene matches: 12. The PCR made use of 60 Vbeta and 13 Jbeta primers. Assay: immunoSEQ multiplex PCR; the TCRdb copy retains only in-frame clones and omits some. The data hold about 110,000 clones, with about three quarters observed a single time. As for this clone: The antigen remains undetermined.

The chain joins TRBV27 to TRBJ2-5; 7 bases agree with TRBD1. The sample comprised PBMCs. The source of this sequence is a female donor in good health and CMV-seropositive. The CDR3 loop is CASSPGQLVEQETQYF. For the CDR3, the DNA is TGTGCCAGCAGCCCGGGACAGCTAGTAGAACAAGAGACCCAGTACTTC.